This T cell receptor beta chain was recovered during a study of T cells after yellow fever vaccination. The germline CDR1 and CDR2 sequences are SGHRS and YFSETQ. CDR3 length: 15 amino acids. V lost 4 bases to trimming and J lost 3 bases; unmatched junction nucleotides: 6. This clonotype showed up just a few times. TCRdb ran MiXCR on the 5' RACE reads and lists one entry per CDR3 protein. The table has about 500,000 distinct CDR3 sequences, about 15% seen once. This rearrangement joins TRBV5-1 to TRBJ1-2, with 10 bases that match TRBD1. The starting material was PBMCs, obtained more than 4 days after the first yellow fever vaccination. The origin of this receptor is a man aged 18 to 30 who received the YFV17D yellow fever vaccine. CDR3 loop: CASSPDRGRDYGYTF. The CDR3 DNA reads as TGCGCCAGCAGCCCCGACAGGGGGCGCGACTATGGCTACACCTTC.